This T cell receptor beta chain was documented in a study of CXCR3-negative and CXCR3-positive naive CD8 T cells. Study findings and constraints: TRB CDR3 hydrophobicity was greater in CXCR3-positive naive cells than in CXCR3-negative naive cells.

All TRB cDNA libraries came from 5' RACE performed with UMI labels. TCRdb re-called the 5' RACE reads; every CDR3 protein appears as one record, without DNA. Its table records around 61,000 distinct CDR3 sequences. The germline V gene has CDR1 SQVTM and CDR2 ANQGSEA. The CDR3 is 12 residues long. For this clonotype: Antigen unknown.

The V gene is TRBV29-1, the J gene TRBJ2-7. Sequencing input: naive CXCR3+ CD8+ T cells from blood. As for subset: CD45RO-CCR7+CD27+CD95- naive CD8+ T cells expressing CXCR3 (TNR3+). The source is a human donor in good health. Some clones in this sample may be carry-over from other donors' samples. The CDR3 here is CSVVTDASEQYF.